There are a few counts of the clone carrying this T cell receptor (beta chain). Its antigen is still unknown. Unique molecular identifiers were present in the TCR beta cDNA libraries. A single record per CDR3 protein comes from TCRdb applying MiXCR to the PCR reads. The sample consists of around 260,000 distinct CDR3 sequences, about 38% of them appearing once. This entry belongs to a study of post-analysis software for immune sequencing data. As for the study in general: Included among the disease courses, which were recorded for the cohort, were relapsing-remitting, secondary progressive and progressive-relapsing multiple sclerosis. Overall study results and limits: Among multiple sclerosis patients, normalized Chao1 diversity was significantly below that of controls. Patients carried five TRBV segments more frequently than controls did, and TRBV5-6, TRBV5-1 and TRBV20-1 were among them. Analysis by F measure revealed that same-batch samples clustered strongly together.

V lost 6 bases, J lost 1 base, and 11 bases lay in between. The germline V gene encodes CDR1 MNHEY and CDR2 SVGAGI. This CDR3 has 14 amino acids. This sequence was found in a girl under 18 with multiple sclerosis. Sequencing was performed on blood. The chain couples TRBV6-5 to TRBJ2-3; D is unclear. The CDR3 sequence is CASRTVGGTDTQYF. DNA for the CDR3: TGTGCCAGCAGAACCGTTGGGGGCACAGATACGCAGTATTTT.